Listed below are T cell receptor beta chains from one sample, sequenced in a study of T-cell reconstitution after alpha-beta-depleted transplantation in children. TCRdb fed the PCR reads into MiXCR, producing one record per CDR3 protein. The sample shows fewer than 700,000 distinct CDR3 sequences, about 23% of them seen only once. The source material was PBMCs, mostly from graft donor cells, sampled 360 days after TCRalphabeta/CD19-depleted stem cell transplant. The receptors originated from a boy less than two years old who had a stem cell transplant for acute myeloid leukemia, so the T cells may come from the graft donor. CDR3s include the opening cysteine and the closing phenylalanine or tryptophan. Each record gives: CDR3 protein, CDR3 DNA, V gene, J gene, D gene, clone size. The D gene is left open where the match is weak. Clone size is stated in some rows and not others, as once, few, many or a class when expanded.

CASSEWAGEGQETQYF,TGTGCCAGCAGTGAATGGGCAGGGGAGGGACAAGAGACCCAGTACTTC,TRBV6-1,TRBJ2-5,.,many
CSANDVGGEINEQFF,TGCAGTGCTAACGATGTAGGGGGCGAGATCAATGAGCAGTTCTTC,TRBV20-1,TRBJ2-1,TRBD1,.
CASSYGFPGGNTEAFF,TGTGCCAGCAGTTACGGGTTCCCAGGGGGGAACACTGAAGCTTTCTTT,TRBV6-5,TRBJ1-1,TRBD1,few
CASSLTDVGELFF,TGTGCCAGCAGTTTAACCGACGTCGGGGAGCTGTTTTTT,TRBV12-3/TRBV12-4,TRBJ2-2,.,.
CSLAGGVDTQYF,TGCAGTCTAGCGGGGGGGGTGGATACGCAGTATTTT,TRBV20-1,TRBJ2-3,TRBD2,many
CASSPRLASGSYNEQFF,TGTGCCAGCAGTCCCAGACTAGCATCGGGCTCCTACAATGAGCAGTTCTTC,TRBV27,TRBJ2-1,TRBD2,many
CASSPGKDSLLETQYF,TGTGCCAGCAGCCCTGGGAAGGACAGTCTACTAGAGACCCAGTACTTC,TRBV7-8,TRBJ2-5,.,many
CSVDPGAVGELFF,TGCAGCGTGGACCCCGGGGCGGTCGGGGAGCTGTTTTTT,TRBV29-1,TRBJ2-2,.,many
CASSARLGSTDTQYF,TGTGCCAGCAGCGCCCGTCTGGGTAGCACAGATACGCAGTATTTT,TRBV9,TRBJ2-3,.,.
CASSNHRGQGMNTEAFF,TGTGCCAGCAGTAACCACAGGGGACAGGGGATGAACACTGAAGCTTTCTTT,TRBV9,TRBJ1-1,TRBD1,many
CASSGQANQPQHF,TGTGCCAGCTCGGGACAGGCCAATCAGCCCCAGCATTTT,TRBV6-1,TRBJ1-5,TRBD1,few
CASSQVPSFGAPTDTQYF,TGTGCCAGCAGCCAAGTTCCCTCGTTCGGAGCGCCTACAGATACGCAGTATTTT,TRBV14,TRBJ2-3,.,.
CAITDRAADTQYF,TGTGCCATCACGGACAGGGCGGCAGATACGCAGTATTTT,TRBV28,TRBJ2-3,TRBD1,few
CATSWDFGSYNEQFF,TGTGCCACCAGTTGGGACTTTGGCTCCTACAATGAGCAGTTCTTC,TRBV24-1,TRBJ2-1,.,many
CATSDYRDHEQFF,TGTGCCACCAGTGATTACAGGGACCATGAGCAGTTCTTC,TRBV24-1,TRBJ2-1,.,few
CASSSWGQPDGSSYNEQFF,TGCGCCAGCAGCTCCTGGGGACAGCCCGATGGCTCGTCCTACAATGAGCAGTTCTTC,TRBV5-1,TRBJ2-1,TRBD1,many
CASSRTRLLNTEAFF,TGCGCCAGCAGCCGGACACGACTCTTGAACACTGAAGCTTTCTTT,TRBV4-1,TRBJ1-1,.,many
CSASSRRGFGYGYTF,TGCAGTGCTAGCAGCAGAAGGGGCTTCGGCTATGGCTACACCTTC,TRBV20-1,TRBJ1-2,.,few
CASSYAGTGVQETQYF,TGTGCCAGCAGCTACGCGGGGACAGGGGTCCAAGAGACCCAGTACTTC,TRBV5-6,TRBJ2-5,TRBD1,few
CASSTGHYNQPQHF,TGTGCCAGCAGTACGGGACACTACAATCAGCCCCAGCATTTT,TRBV27,TRBJ1-5,.,.
CASSLSDRSPEQYF,TGTGCCAGCAGTTTATCCGACCGCTCGCCCGAGCAGTACTTC,TRBV12-3/TRBV12-4,TRBJ2-7,.,.
CTRFWYHPDTQYF,TGCACGCGCTTCTGGTATCACCCAGATACGCAGTATTTT,TRBV20-1,TRBJ2-3,.,many
CASSPGTSGNEQFF,TGTGCCAGCAGCCCCGGGACCTCGGGTAATGAGCAGTTCTTC,TRBV12-3/TRBV12-4,TRBJ2-1,.,many
CASSQGEGTYEQYF,TGCGCCAGCAGCCAAGGTGAGGGGACCTACGAGCAGTACTTC,TRBV4-3,TRBJ2-7,.,many
CASRPRRDRAYSEKLFF,TGTGCCAGCAGACCTAGGAGGGACAGGGCTTATAGTGAAAAACTGTTTTTT,TRBV28,TRBJ1-4,TRBD1,.
CAIGRGLGYGYTF,TGTGCCATCGGGAGAGGACTAGGATATGGCTACACCTTC,TRBV10-3,TRBJ1-2,.,.
CASTHGGAYNEQFF,TGTGCCAGCACCCACGGGGGGGCCTACAATGAGCAGTTCTTC,TRBV12-3/TRBV12-4,TRBJ2-1,TRBD2,few
CSVVRGYNTEAFF,TGCAGCGTTGTTAGGGGTTATAACACTGAAGCTTTCTTT,TRBV29-1,TRBJ1-1,.,many
CATSEFAGSEQFF,TGTGCCACCAGTGAGTTTGCGGGGTCTGAGCAGTTCTTC,TRBV24-1,TRBJ2-1,.,many
CASSYSVDVQMYGYTF,TGTGCCAGCAGTTACTCGGTCGACGTTCAGATGTATGGCTACACCTTC,TRBV6-5,TRBJ1-2,.,few
CSARGSEIRSNQPQHF,TGCAGTGCTAGAGGGTCCGAGATCCGAAGCAATCAGCCCCAGCATTTT,TRBV20-1,TRBJ1-5,.,few
CASSLEASGGADTQYF,TGTGCCAGCAGCTTAGAGGCTAGCGGGGGGGCCGATACGCAGTATTTT,TRBV7-9,TRBJ2-3,TRBD2,few
CASSGGVSTDTQYF,TGTGCCAGCAGTGGGGGGGTGAGCACAGATACGCAGTATTTT,TRBV25-1,TRBJ2-3,.,few
CASSHDRVNTEAFF,TGTGCCAGCAGCCACGACAGGGTGAACACTGAAGCTTTCTTT,TRBV27,TRBJ1-1,TRBD1,many
CSGGTSIREQFF,TGCAGTGGCGGGACTAGTATTCGCGAGCAGTTCTTC,TRBV20-1,TRBJ2-1,TRBD2,few
CAWSVGRDADTQYF,TGTGCCTGGAGTGTAGGGAGGGACGCAGATACGCAGTATTTT,TRBV30,TRBJ2-3,TRBD2,.